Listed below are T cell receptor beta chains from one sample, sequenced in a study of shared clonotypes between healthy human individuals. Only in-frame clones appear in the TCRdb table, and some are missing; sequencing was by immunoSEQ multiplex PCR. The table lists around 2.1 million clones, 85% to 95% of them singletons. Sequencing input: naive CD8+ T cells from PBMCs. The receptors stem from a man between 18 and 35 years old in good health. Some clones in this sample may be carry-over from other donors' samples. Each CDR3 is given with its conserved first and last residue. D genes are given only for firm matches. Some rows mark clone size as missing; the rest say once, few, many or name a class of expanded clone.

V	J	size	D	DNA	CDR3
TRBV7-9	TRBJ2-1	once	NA	TGTGCCAGCAGCGCCACCGGGGGCCACGTTAACAATGAGCAGTTCTTC	CASSATGGHVNNEQFF
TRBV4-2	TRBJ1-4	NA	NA	TGTGCCAGCAGCCCTGGACCGCAGGGTGAAAAACTGTTTTTT	CASSPGPQGEKLFF
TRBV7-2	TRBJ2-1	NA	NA	TGTGCCAGCAGCTCCCGACTAGATGAGCAGTTCTTC	CASSSRLDEQFF
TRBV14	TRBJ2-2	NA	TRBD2	TGTGCCAGCAGCCATTATACTAGCGGAGCCGGGGAGCTGTTTTTT	CASSHYTSGAGELFF
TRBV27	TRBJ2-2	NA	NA	TGTGCCAGCAGTTCAGACACCGGGGAGCTGTTTTTT	CASSSDTGELFF
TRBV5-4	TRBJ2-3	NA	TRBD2	TGTGCCAGCAGCACCCAGGCGGGAGGGCCACCTACGCAGTATTTT	CASSTQAGGPPTQYF
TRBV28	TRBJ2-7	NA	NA	TGTGCCAGCAGTTTATTCTCGGAGGGGGGACAAAGCTCCTACGAGCAGTACTTC	CASSLFSEGGQSSYEQYF
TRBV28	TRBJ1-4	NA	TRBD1	TGTGCCAGCAGCCCGACAGGGGGTGGGGAAAAACTGTTTTTT	CASSPTGGGEKLFF
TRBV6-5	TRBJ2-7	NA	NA	TGTGCCAGCAGCCCGGGACTTCTTTACGAGCAGTACTTC	CASSPGLLYEQYF
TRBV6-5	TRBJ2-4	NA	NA	TGTGCCAGCAGAATAAGGGCTACCAAAAACATTCAGTACTTC	CASRIRATKNIQYF
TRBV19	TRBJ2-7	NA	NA	TGTGCCAGTAGTATAACGGGAAACTACGAGCAGTACTTC	CASSITGNYEQYF
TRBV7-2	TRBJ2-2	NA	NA	TGTGCCAGCAGCCCCGGGTCCTACACCGGGGAGCTGTTTTTT	CASSPGSYTGELFF
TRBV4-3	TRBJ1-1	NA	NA	TGCGCCAGCAGCCAAGAGGTGTGGCGTGAAGCTTTCTTT	CASSQEVWREAFF
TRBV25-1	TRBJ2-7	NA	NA	TGTGCCAGCAGTTCTCAACTCCGGGACTCTCGCTGGTACGAGCAGTACTTC	CASSSQLRDSRWYEQYF
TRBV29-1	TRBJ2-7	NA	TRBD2	TGCAGCGTAAGACTAGCGGACTCCTACGAGCAGTACTTC	CSVRLADSYEQYF
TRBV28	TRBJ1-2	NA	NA	TGTGCCAGCAGTTTTTATGCTAACTATGGCTACACCTTC	CASSFYANYGYTF
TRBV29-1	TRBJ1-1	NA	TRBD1	TGCAGCGAATTCGCGACAGGACAGGGCACTGAAGCTTTCTTT	CSEFATGQGTEAFF
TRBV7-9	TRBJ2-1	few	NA	TGTGCCAGCAGCTTAAAACACAATGAGCAGTTCTTC	CASSLKHNEQFF
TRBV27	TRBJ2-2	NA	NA	TGTGCCAGCAGTCCCCAAACTGGTAACACCGGGGAGCTGTTTTTT	CASSPQTGNTGELFF
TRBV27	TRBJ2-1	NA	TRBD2	TGTGCCAGCAGTTGGGGGGGGGTCTCCTACAATGAGCAGTTCTTC	CASSWGGVSYNEQFF
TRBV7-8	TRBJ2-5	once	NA	TGTGCCAGCAGCTTACGGGGGGCAGGGATAGAGACCCAGTACTTC	CASSLRGAGIETQYF
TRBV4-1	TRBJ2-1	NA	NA	TGCGCCAGCAGCCGCCTTACCGCTGTGGCAGGGAGACACGGTGAGCAGTTCTTC	CASSRLTAVAGRHGEQFF
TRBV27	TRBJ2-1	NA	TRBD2	TGTGCCAGCAGTTTAACCCGGGAGGGGTACAATGAGCAGTTCTTC	CASSLTREGYNEQFF
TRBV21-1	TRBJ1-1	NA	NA	TGTGCCAGCAGCTCCGGCGGACAGGGATCCTTGAACACTGAAGCTTTCTTT	CASSSGGQGSLNTEAFF
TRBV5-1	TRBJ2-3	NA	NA	TGCGCCAGCAGCTTGTTAGGCACAGATACGCAGTATTTT	CASSLLGTDTQYF
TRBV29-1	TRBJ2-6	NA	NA	TGCAGCGTTGTCAGTGACTCTGGGGCCAACGTCCTGACTTTC	CSVVSDSGANVLTF
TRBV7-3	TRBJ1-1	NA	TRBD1	TGTGCCAGCAGCTTAACGAGACAGGGGAAGACTGAAGCTTTCTTT	CASSLTRQGKTEAFF
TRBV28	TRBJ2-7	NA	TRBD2	TGTGCCAGCAGTTTAGGGGACGGGACTAGCAGGTACGAGCAGTACTTC	CASSLGDGTSRYEQYF
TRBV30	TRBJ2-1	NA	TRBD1	TGTGCCTGGAGTATACCGGGACAGGGATACAATGAGCAGTTCTTC	CAWSIPGQGYNEQFF